The 19 T cell receptor beta chains below all came from one sample that was sequenced in a study of T-cell reconstitution after alpha-beta-depleted transplantation in children. The library targeted TCRbeta and was prepared with unique molecular identifiers. TCRdb recomputed calls from the PCR reads with MiXCR, one row per CDR3 protein. The sample has about a million distinct CDR3 sequences; roughly 29% are singletons. This sample comprised PBMCs, mostly from graft donor cells, obtained 360 days after TCRalphabeta/CD19-depleted stem cell transplant. These receptors all stem from a boy in the first two years of life who had a stem cell transplant for SCID, so the T cells may come from the graft donor.

The V and J genes are TRBV20-1 and TRBJ1-1, with TRBD1 matching over 8 bases. Trimming removed 6 bases from V and 6 bases from J; junction bases left unmatched: 6. The germline V gene encodes CDR1 DFQATT and CDR2 SNEGSKA (reference sequence). The CDR3 is made up of 12 amino acids. The CDR3 loop reads CSAPQGAAEAFF. As DNA, the CDR3 is TGCAGTGCACCTCAGGGGGCCGCTGAAGCTTTCTTT.

CDR3 in DNA: TGCAGTGCTAGTTCCGGGAGCGCTAGCACAGATACGCAGTATTTT. Translation gives CSASSGSASTDTQYF. The rearrangement links TRBV20-1 to TRBJ2-3, with a tentative D call TRBD2 (6 bases). The CDR3 totals 15 residues. Germline CDR1 DFQATT, CDR2 SNEGSKA (reference sequence). V lost 3 bases to trimming and J lost 0 bases, with 13 bases between them.

The rearrangement links TRBV4-3 to TRBJ2-6; tentatively, D is TRBD2 (6 bases). Trimming left V 0 bases short and J 1 base short, with 13 bases between. Germline assignment: CDR1 LGHNA and CDR2 YSLEER. The CDR3 covers 18 residues. CDR3 region: CASSQDTGGGSGANVLTF. Written as DNA, the CDR3 is TGCGCCAGCAGCCAAGATACCGGGGGTGGGTCTGGGGCCAACGTCCTGACTTTC.

The table lists this clonotype with a few counts. The chain has TRBV5-1 and TRBJ2-3; 9 bases are shared with TRBD1. The ends lost 4 bases at V and 4 bases at J; junction bases unmatched: 7. Looked up from germline, CDR1 is SGHRS and CDR2 is YFSETQ. The CDR3 runs to 15 residues. Here the CDR3 DNA reads TGCGCCAGCAGCGGGGGACAGGGAGTTCCAGATACGCAGTATTTT. It encodes CASSGGQGVPDTQYF.

This clonotype was counted only a few times. V is TRBV7-8 and J is TRBJ2-3; possibly TRBD1 for D (5 bases). CDR1 is SGHVS and CDR2 is FQNEAQ in the germline V gene. The germline V and J ends were trimmed by 2 bases and 0 bases, with 12 bases remaining between them. This CDR3 contains 16 residues. The CDR3 loop is CASSLISRASTDTQYF. The CDR3 bases are TGTGCCAGCAGCTTAATTTCCAGGGCTAGCACAGATACGCAGTATTTT.

This clonotype has more than one count but fewer than ten. V is TRBV12-3 or TRBV12-4 and J is TRBJ2-3; TRBD1 aligns across 11 bases. V gave up 5 bases and J gave up 3 bases; unmatched junction bases: 7. This CDR3 has 16 residues. The CDR3 DNA follows: TGTGCCAGCAGTCCTGGACAGGGGGCTCTGACAGATACGCAGTATTTT. The encoded protein is CASSPGQGALTDTQYF.

This rearrangement joins TRBV4-1 to TRBJ2-5, with D perhaps given as TRBD1 or TRBD2 (6 bases each). Germline CDR1 and CDR2: MGHRA and YSYEKL. Trimming left V 5 bases short and J 3 bases short, with 16 bases between. CDR3 length: 15 amino acids. The CDR3, as DNA: TGCGCCAGCAGCTCTGGGGGGCCAGGCGAAGAGACCCAGTACTTC. This codes for CASSSGGPGEETQYF.

The V gene is TRBV12-3 or TRBV12-4, the J gene TRBJ2-1; 7 nucleotides align to TRBD2. V gave up 3 bases and J gave up 7 bases; unmatched junction bases: 15. This CDR3 contains 17 residues. The chain's CDR3 is CASSLDLGPAGTNEQFF. CDR3 nucleotide sequence: TGTGCCAGCAGTTTGGACCTGGGCCCAGCGGGGACTAATGAGCAGTTCTTC.

This clonotype occurred a few times. V and J are TRBV12-3 or TRBV12-4 and TRBJ2-1, with D possibly being TRBD1 (5 bases). V shed 9 bases and J shed 0 bases, with 12 bases lying between them. This CDR3 contains 14 residues. The CDR3 here is CASRGSNSYNEQFF. As DNA, the CDR3 is TGTGCCAGTAGGGGCTCCAACTCCTACAATGAGCAGTTCTTC.

This chain connects TRBV5-1 to TRBJ1-2; maybe TRBD1 (5 bases). Per the germline V gene, CDR1 is SGHRS and CDR2 is YFSETQ. This CDR3 is 14 amino acids long. V was shortened by 0 bases and J by 2 bases, with 8 bases between the two germline ends. CDR3 region: CASSLEGNNYGYTF. As DNA, the CDR3 is TGCGCCAGCAGCTTGGAGGGGAACAACTATGGCTACACCTTC.

This clonotype was seen more than once but under ten times. The V and J genes are TRBV6-5 and TRBJ2-1, with 9 positions matching TRBD2. Per the germline V gene, CDR1 is MNHEY and CDR2 is SVGAGI. The V segment lost 1 base and the J segment 10 bases; nucleotides outside the gene matches: 11. The CDR3 extends over 16 amino acids. The CDR3: CASSYLWSSGKGEQFF. The CDR3 nucleotides read TGTGCCAGCAGTTACTTGTGGTCTAGCGGGAAAGGGGAGCAGTTCTTC.

In its sample, this clonotype was seen a few times. This chain links TRBV7-3 with TRBJ1-2; D is possibly TRBD1 (5 bases). Trimming took off 2 bases at V and 2 bases at J, with 15 bases between the two ends. The CDR3 is made up of 16 amino acids. CDR1 and CDR2 (germline): SGHTA, FQGTGA. The CDR3 reads CASSLSRQCLNYGYTF. The CDR3 nucleotides read TGTGCCAGCAGCTTATCCCGACAGTGCCTCAACTATGGCTACACCTTC.

This chain joins TRBV29-1 and TRBJ1-1; tentative D call: TRBD1 (5 bases). V gave up 7 bases and J gave up 1 base, with 13 bases separating them. CDR3 length: 13 amino acids. The germline V gene has CDR1 SQVTM and CDR2 ANQGSEA. CDR3 in amino acids: CSGAGASNTEAFF. For the CDR3, the DNA is TGCAGCGGTGCCGGGGCCTCGAACACTGAAGCTTTCTTT.

The rearrangement uses TRBV7-6 and TRBJ2-5, with D hard to call. CDR3 size: 12 residues. Germline CDR1 is SGHVS and CDR2 is FNYEAQ. Between the trimmed V and J ends, which lost 4 bases and 5 bases, there was a span of 8 bases. The CDR3 sequence is CASSSRLETQYF. Here the CDR3 DNA reads TGTGCCAGCAGCTCCCGGCTGGAGACCCAGTACTTC.

This clonotype came up a few times. The gene calls are TRBV12-3 or TRBV12-4 and TRBJ1-1, with 9 bases fitting TRBD1. The CDR3 covers 16 residues. J lost 3 bases, V lost 5 bases, and 10 bases had no gene match. The CDR3 DNA reads TGTGCCAGCAGTAGAGGGACAGGGAGAGAGGACACTGAAGCTTTCTTT. It specifies CASSRGTGREDTEAFF.

V and J are TRBV4-1 and TRBJ1-4; D is ambiguous. CDR1 and CDR2 (germline): MGHRA, YSYEKL. There are 17 residues in the CDR3. Trimming shortened V by 0 bases and J by 4 bases, and 15 bases separated the two germline ends. This CDR3 reads CASSQESSRPYNEKLFF. The CDR3 DNA follows: TGCGCCAGCAGCCAAGAGTCGTCCAGGCCTTATAATGAAAAACTGTTTTTT.

This clonotype showed up just a few times. The chain is built from TRBV7-6 and TRBJ2-5; 7 nucleotides match TRBD2. The V gene's germline CDR1 is SGHVS and CDR2 FNYEAQ. V was pared by 2 bases and J by 4 bases, with 13 bases of the junction left unmatched. The CDR3 extends over 17 amino acids. The CDR3 loop reads CASSLIVDFGGGETQYF. The CDR3 DNA reads as TGTGCCAGCAGCTTAATCGTGGACTTTGGCGGGGGAGAGACCCAGTACTTC. The full variable domain, in which reference TRBV7-6 and TRBJ2-5 provide the parts outside the CDR3, is GAGVSQSPRYKVTKRGQDVALRCDPISGHVSLYWYRQALGQGPEFLTYFNYEAQQDKSGLPNDRFSAERPEGSISTLTIQRTEQRDSAMYRCASSLIVDFGGGETQYFGPGTRLLVL.

The rearrangement uses TRBV7-3 and TRBJ2-3; 7 bases map to TRBD2. V lost 4 bases, J lost 0 bases, and 4 bases stayed unmatched. CDR1 and CDR2 (germline): SGHTA, FQGTGA. The CDR3 totals 15 residues. In DNA form, the CDR3 reads TGTGCCAGCAGCTCCGAGCGGGGAAGCACAGATACGCAGTATTTT. This translates into CASSSERGSTDTQYF.

In its sample, this clonotype was seen a few times. This sequence joins TRBV12-3 or TRBV12-4 and TRBJ2-1, with D perhaps TRBD2 (6 bases). The V and J ends lost 1 base and 8 bases respectively, with 12 bases between them. There are 14 residues in the CDR3. In DNA form, the CDR3 reads TGTGCCAGCAGTTTAGGGACTAAAGTCCATGAGCAGTTCTTC. Translation gives CASSLGTKVHEQFF.